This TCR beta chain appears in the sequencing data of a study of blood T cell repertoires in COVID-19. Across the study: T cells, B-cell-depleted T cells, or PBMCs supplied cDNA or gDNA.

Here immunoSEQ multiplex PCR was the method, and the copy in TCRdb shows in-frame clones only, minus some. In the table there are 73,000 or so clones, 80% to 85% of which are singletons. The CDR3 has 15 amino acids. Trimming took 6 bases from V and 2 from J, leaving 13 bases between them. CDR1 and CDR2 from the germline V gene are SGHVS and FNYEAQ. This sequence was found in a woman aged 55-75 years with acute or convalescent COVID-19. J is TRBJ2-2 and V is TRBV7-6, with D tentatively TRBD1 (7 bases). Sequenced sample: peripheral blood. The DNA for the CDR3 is TGTGCCAGCAGGGAGGGGACAGTTAACACCGGGGAGCTGTTTTTT. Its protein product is CASREGTVNTGELFF.